These 16 T cell receptor beta chains came from one sample sequenced in a study of T cell responses to AZD1222 COVID-19 vaccine. Assay used: immunoSEQ multiplex PCR; TCRdb lists only in-frame clones, some missing. The table lists 210,000 or so clones, about 93% of them singletons, with 1% in the top ten. Sample: peripheral blood, taken on day 0 of MenACWY control vaccination. The receptors shown here come from an adult in good health.

The table lists this clone with a count of one. Other DNA sequences in the sample encode the same CDR3. V is TRBV5-1 and J is TRBJ1-2; D unresolved. Trimming removed 0 bases from V and 4 bases from J, with 4 bases in between. CDR1 is SGHRS and CDR2 is YFSETQ in the germline V gene. This CDR3 is built from 12 residues. For the CDR3, the DNA is TGCGCCAGCAGCTTGGATTCCTATGGCTACACCTTC. Translation: CASSLDSYGYTF.

V is TRBV7-2 and J is TRBJ2-2; 8 bases are shared with TRBD1. Germline CDR1 reads SGHTA; CDR2 reads FQGNSA. The CDR3 is 13 amino acids. With V trimmed by 5 bases and J by 7 bases, 3 bases remained unmatched. The CDR3 DNA follows: TGTGCCAGCAGCACGACAGGGGTCGGGGAGCTGTTTTTT. As protein: CASSTTGVGELFF.

V usage is TRBV2 and J usage is TRBJ2-2; TRBD2 matches at 13 bases. With 6 bases clipped from V and 5 bases from J, the junction kept 3 bases outside the gene matches. The CDR3 has 15 amino acids. CDR1 and CDR2 from the germline V gene are SNHLY and FYNNEI. DNA for the CDR3: TGTGCCAGCAGGGGACTAGCGGGGCCAACCGGGGAGCTGTTTTTT. It specifies CASRGLAGPTGELFF.

The CDR3 nucleotides read TGTGCCAGCAGTTTCGTGACAGGCTACAATGAGCAGTTCTTC. This gives the protein CASSFVTGYNEQFF. V and J are TRBV27 and TRBJ2-1, with D possibly matching TRBD1 (6 bases). Germline CDR1 MNHEY, CDR2 SMNVEV (reference sequence). Trimming removed 3 bases from V and 3 bases from J, with 9 bases in between. The CDR3 has 14 residues.

This sequence joins TRBV27 and TRBJ2-3; D remains ambiguous. Germline CDR1 is MNHEY and CDR2 is SMNVEV (reference sequence). V lost 5 bases and J lost 1, with 7 bases in between. The CDR3 totals 13 residues. CDR3 region: CASSPPRTDTQYF. As DNA, the CDR3 is TGTGCCAGCAGTCCCCCCCGCACAGATACGCAGTATTTT.

This sequence joins TRBV7-8 and TRBJ1-2, with D uncertain. The CDR3 is 16 residues long. The ends were cut back, 5 bases at V and 7 bases at J, with 23 bases in the middle. CDR1 SGHVS and CDR2 FQNEAQ come from the germline V gene. This chain's CDR3 is CASSNANLGHRAGYTF. In DNA form, the CDR3 reads TGTGCCAGCAGCAACGCGAATCTTGGGCATAGGGCTGGCTACACCTTC.

The chain carries TRBV5-1 and TRBJ1-1; D remains ambiguous. In germline, CDR1 is SGHRS, CDR2 YFSETQ. The ends were cut back, 5 bases at V and 1 base at J, with 12 bases in the middle. The CDR3 totals 14 residues. The CDR3 DNA reads as TGCGCCAGCAGTCCCTACGTCGGGAACACTGAAGCTTTCTTT. It codes for CASSPYVGNTEAFF. Supplemented by reference TRBV5-1 and TRBJ1-1, the full variable domain reads KAGVTQTPRYLIKTRGQQVTLSCSPISGHRSVSWYQQTPGQGLQFLFEYFSETQRNKGNFPGRFSGRQFSNSRSEMNVSTLELGDSALYLCASSPYVGNTEAFFGQGTRLTVV.

The rearrangement uses TRBV29-1 and TRBJ1-1, with D maybe TRBD1 (5 bases). Germline CDR1 is SQVTM and CDR2 is ANQGSEA. This CDR3 is built from 13 residues. With 3 bases removed from V and 3 bases from J, the gap between germline ends came to 11 bases. CDR3 in amino acids: CSVDSQGDTEAFF. CDR3 DNA sequence: TGCAGCGTTGACAGCCAAGGGGACACTGAAGCTTTCTTT.

The CDR3 spells CASSDPTSGVSSYEQYF. DNA for the CDR3: TGTGCCAGCAGTGACCCAACCAGCGGCGTAAGCTCCTACGAGCAGTACTTC. The chain employs TRBV25-1 and TRBJ2-7, with D possibly matching TRBD2 (5 bases). This CDR3 comprises 17 residues. V dropped 3 bases and J dropped 0 bases, with 18 bases sitting between them. Per germline, CDR1 MGHDK and CDR2 SYGVNS.

This chain links TRBV6-1 with TRBJ1-1; D remains unclear. Germline values: CDR1 MNHNS, CDR2 SASEGT. With 1 base removed from V and 0 bases from J, the gap between germline ends came to 15 bases. The CDR3 is made up of 17 amino acids. CDR3 sequence reads: CASSEESLARMNTEAFF. The CDR3 region has the DNA TGTGCCAGCAGTGAAGAATCTCTGGCACGAATGAACACTGAAGCTTTCTTT.

V usage is TRBV27 and J usage is TRBJ1-6; 8 positions agree with TRBD1. The germline V gene has CDR1 MNHEY and CDR2 SMNVEV (reference sequence). Germline trimming cut 8 bases from V and 7 bases from J; bases unmatched to any gene: 7. The CDR3 runs to 14 residues. The CDR3 sequence: CASAGQALNSPLHF. The CDR3, as DNA: TGTGCCAGCGCGGGACAGGCTCTAAATTCACCCCTCCACTTT.

The rearrangement joins TRBV7-8 to TRBJ1-1; perhaps TRBD1 as D (6 bases). Trimming removed 1 base from V and 8 bases from J, with 17 bases in between. Germline CDR1 is SGHVS and CDR2 is FQNEAQ. The length of the CDR3 is 15 residues. As DNA, the CDR3 is TGTGCCAGCAGCTTAGGCGGGGGGCGGCTATCAGAAGCTTTCTTT. Amino acids: CASSLGGGRLSEAFF.

DNA for the CDR3: TGTGCCAGCAGTGATAAAGGGGGGTTTAACTATGGCTACACCTTC. Its protein product is CASSDKGGFNYGYTF. The chain carries TRBV2 and TRBJ1-2; D may be TRBD1 (6 bases). The CDR3 has 15 residues. The germline gives CDR1 SNHLY, CDR2 FYNNEI. Trimming left V 3 bases short and J 1 base short, with 12 bases between.

The V and J genes are TRBV2 and TRBJ2-5; D possibly corresponds to TRBD2 (6 bases). The length of the CDR3 is 15 residues. The V and J ends lost 2 bases and 5 bases respectively, with 15 bases between them. The V gene's germline CDR1 is SNHLY and CDR2 FYNNEI. In nucleotides, the CDR3 is TGTGCCAGCAGTGAATTAGCGGCGTCTAGGGAGACCCAGTACTTC. Its translation is CASSELAASRETQYF.

The chain uses TRBV7-9 and TRBJ2-2; D is unclear. The V and J ends lost 1 base and 7 bases respectively, with 7 bases between them. Germline lookup yields CDR1 SEHNR and CDR2 FQNEAQ (reference sequence). The CDR3 is 13 residues long. The CDR3 DNA sequence: TGTGCCAGCAGCTTAGGCGGCGGCGGGGAGCTGTTTTTT. Its translation: CASSLGGGGELFF.

The V and J genes are TRBV12-3 or TRBV12-4 and TRBJ1-1; D is ambiguous. CDR3 length: 13 residues. The V end was cut by 7 bases, the J end by 5 bases, with 14 bases between. CDR3 in DNA: TGTGCCAGCACCCCCGGCAGGACTACTGAAGCTTTCTTT. Protein sequence: CASTPGRTTEAFF.